This TCR beta chain came from a study of blood T cell repertoires in COVID-19. With 5 bases clipped from V and 4 bases from J, the junction kept 10 bases outside the gene matches. The CDR3 is 15 amino acids. Germline CDR1 is SGHTA and CDR2 is FQGTGA. This table comes from immunoSEQ multiplex PCR, and its TCRdb copy is limited to in-frame clones, with some not included. The data contain around 240,000 clones, 80% to 90% of them singletons. Within the 2 weeks before study entry, each person in the exposed group met a COVID-19 case. The rearrangement uses TRBV7-3 and TRBJ2-5, with 7 bases matching TRBD1. This sequence originates from a man between 50 and 59 years old who had been exposed to COVID-19. What was sequenced was PBMCs or T cells enriched from blood (not recorded which). The DNA for the CDR3 is TGTGCCAGCAGCCCCCGGACAGGTTTAGGAGAGACCCAGTACTTC. Its protein product is CASSPRTGLGETQYF. The whole variable domain, filled in from reference TRBV7-3 and TRBJ2-5, reads GAGVSQTPSNKVTEKGKYVELRCDPISGHTALYWYRQSLGQGPEFLIYFQGTGAADDSGLPNDRFFAVRPEGSVSTLKIQRTERGDSAVYLCASSPRTGLGETQYFGPGTRLLVL.